These T cell receptor beta chains were read from a single sample in a study of technical replicates of blood from a handful of donors. Method: immunoSEQ multiplex PCR; TCRdb's copy keeps in-frame clones and lacks some. The sample lists roughly 70,000 clones, 95% to 97% occurring once. The sample taken for sequencing was T cells isolated from PBMCs. The source of these receptors is a human donor in good health. Each CDR3 is given with its conserved first and last residue. A D gene is named only where the DNA matches it firmly. Only part of the rows carry a size: once, few, many, or a class if the clone is expanded.

clone size,V gene,D gene,J gene,CDR3 protein,CDR3 DNA
-,TRBV13,TRBD1,TRBJ2-5,CASSLADRESETQYF,TGTGCCAGCAGCTTAGCAGACAGGGAATCAGAGACCCAGTACTTC
-,TRBV6-5,-,TRBJ1-3,CASSMDSSGNTIYF,TGTGCCAGCAGCATGGACAGCTCTGGAAACACCATATATTTT
-,TRBV7-9,TRBD1,TRBJ1-2,CASSRQGSGYGYTF,TGTGCCAGCAGCAGACAGGGCTCCGGCTATGGCTACACCTTC
-,TRBV6-5,TRBD2,TRBJ2-7,CASGLAVFDEQYF,TGTGCCAGTGGACTAGCAGTTTTCGACGAGCAGTACTTC
once,TRBV6-5,-,TRBJ1-3,CASSYSRTSSGNTIYF,TGTGCCAGCAGTTACTCGAGGACTAGCTCTGGAAACACCATATATTTT
-,TRBV25-1,TRBD2,TRBJ2-7,CASSEYLLGGRAGEQYF,TGTGCCAGCAGTGAATACTTACTCGGCGGGAGGGCCGGTGAGCAGTACTTC
-,TRBV5-1,TRBD1,TRBJ1-4,CASSGQGADEKLFF,TGCGCCAGCAGCGGACAGGGGGCAGATGAAAAACTGTTTTTT
-,TRBV28,TRBD2,TRBJ2-7,CASSLGLAGTYEQYF,TGTGCCAGCAGTCTAGGACTAGCGGGGACCTACGAGCAGTACTTC
-,TRBV5-1,TRBD1,TRBJ2-2,CASSALPTGGYTGELFF,TGCGCCAGCAGCGCCCTACCGACAGGGGGTTACACCGGGGAGCTGTTTTTT
once,TRBV10-3,-,TRBJ2-5,CAISGGQDQETQYF,TGTGCCATCAGTGGGGGACAAGATCAAGAGACCCAGTACTTC
-,TRBV4-2,-,TRBJ2-3,CASSQDSPGGTDTQYF,TGTGCCAGCAGCCAAGATTCCCCGGGAGGCACAGATACGCAGTATTTT
-,TRBV4-1,TRBD2,TRBJ2-1,CASSQLAGGLNEQFF,TGCGCCAGCAGCCAACTAGCGGGAGGGTTAAATGAGCAGTTCTTC
once,TRBV2,TRBD2,TRBJ2-2,CASSETAGGTGELFF,TGTGCCAGCAGTGAAACAGCGGGAGGCACCGGGGAGCTGTTTTTT
-,TRBV13,-,TRBJ2-5,CASSYNSQETQYF,TGTGCCAGCAGTTATAACTCACAAGAGACCCAGTACTTC
-,TRBV15,-,TRBJ2-7,CATSRVGGSYEQYF,TGTGCCACCAGCAGAGTTGGCGGATCCTACGAGCAGTACTTC
-,TRBV19,-,TRBJ2-7,CASSIAQDYEQYF,TGTGCCAGTAGTATCGCACAAGATTACGAGCAGTACTTC
-,TRBV6-1,-,TRBJ2-1,CASSATGSYNEQFF,TGTGCCAGCAGTGCTACCGGCTCCTACAATGAGCAGTTCTTC
-,TRBV9,-,TRBJ2-1,CASSAGVEQFF,TGTGCCAGCAGCGCAGGGGTTGAGCAGTTCTTC
-,TRBV28,-,TRBJ2-7,CASSYGVYEQYF,TGTGCCAGCAGCTACGGGGTGTACGAGCAGTACTTC
once,TRBV6-5,TRBD2,TRBJ2-7,CASSHGRARSYEQYF,TGTGCCAGCAGTCATGGGAGGGCGAGGTCCTACGAGCAGTACTTC
-,TRBV5-1,TRBD1,TRBJ2-2,CASSSGTGGSTGELFF,TGCGCCAGCAGCTCAGGGACAGGGGGATCCACCGGGGAGCTGTTTTTT
-,TRBV9,-,TRBJ2-7,CASSGRVGAYEQYF,TGTGCCAGCAGCGGTAGGGTCGGGGCCTACGAGCAGTACTTC
-,TRBV6-1,-,TRBJ2-7,CASSERPGPVSYEQYF,TGTGCCAGCAGTGAACGCCCAGGGCCCGTCTCCTACGAGCAGTACTTC
once,TRBV5-6,TRBD1,TRBJ1-5,CASSTGTALNQPQHF,TGTGCCAGCAGCACTGGGACAGCTCTCAATCAGCCCCAGCATTTT
-,TRBV27,TRBD1,TRBJ2-1,CASSLSPGQRRNEQFF,TGTGCCAGCAGTTTATCCCCGGGACAGAGGAGGAATGAGCAGTTCTTC
-,TRBV5-1,TRBD1,TRBJ1-1,CASSLELQGVTEAFF,TGCGCCAGCAGCTTGGAGCTACAGGGGGTGACTGAAGCTTTCTTT
once,TRBV18,-,TRBJ2-7,CASSPPTGYEQYF,TGTGCCAGCTCACCACCTACAGGCTACGAGCAGTACTTC